One T cell receptor beta chain is described in this entry. Its antigen is not identified. The data stem from a study of T-cell memory formation after mild COVID-19. Libraries for TCRalpha and TCRbeta carried sample barcodes and unique molecular identifiers via 5'RACE. TCRdb independently ran MiXCR on the 5' RACE reads; one entry per CDR3 protein. The table records approximately 210,000 distinct CDR3 sequences, around 26% of them present only once. Study-wide points: Memory cells collected pre-infection included some clones that later responded, suggesting cross-reactive memory joined. Whether day 37 second-wave clones are SARS-CoV-2-specific was not confirmed. Later expanders leaned CD4+, whereas day 15 to 85 contracting clones were balanced CD4/CD8.

The CDR3 is 15 residues long. CDR1 LGHNA and CDR2 YSLEER come from the germline V gene. V gave up 0 bases and J gave up 0 bases, with 9 bases separating them. The sequence derives from an adult woman who had mild COVID-19 (a few samples of this study predate the infection). Cell type and time point are not known. Material: PBMCs or a T cell subset sorted from them (not recorded which). This chain joins TRBV4-3 and TRBJ2-7; D not certain. CDR3 in DNA: TGCGCCAGCAGCCAAGAGGAGAAACCCTCCTACGAGCAGTACTTC. Its translation is CASSQEEKPSYEQYF.